Below, 14 T cell receptor beta chains from the same sample are listed, as sequenced in a study of shared clonotypes between healthy human individuals. Sequencing used immunoSEQ multiplex PCR; TCRdb keeps in-frame clones, though not all of them. The sample shows about 2,500,000 clones, more than 80% of them seen only once. The specimen was naive CD4+ T cells sorted from blood. As for subset: CD45RA+ positively selected. Every receptor here comes from a man aged 18-30 years in good health.

The chain carries TRBV4-2 and TRBJ2-5, with 7 bases lining up with TRBD2. V shed 0 bases and J 2 bases; nucleotides not matched to a gene: 6. CDR1 and CDR2 from the germline V gene are LGHNA and YNFKEQ. This CDR3 contains 16 residues. The CDR3 is CASSQDWGAGQETQYF. CDR3 bases: TGTGCCAGCAGCCAAGATTGGGGAGCGGGACAAGAGACCCAGTACTTC.

The chain uses TRBV4-2 and TRBJ1-1; tentatively, D is TRBD1 (5 bases). This CDR3 has 14 residues. Between the trimmed V and J ends, which lost 1 base and 10 bases, there was a span of 16 bases. Germline CDR1 and CDR2: LGHNA and YNFKEQ. The CDR3 DNA reads as TGTGCCAGCAGCCAAGGGGACGGGGTATTGGGAGCTTTCTTT. Amino acid sequence: CASSQGDGVLGAFF.

The gene calls are TRBV6-1 and TRBJ2-7; D not certain. The CDR3 spans 16 residues. Trimming pared 3 bases from V and 0 bases from J, leaving 15 bases between. Germline values: CDR1 MNHNS, CDR2 SASEGT. The CDR3 coding sequence is TGTGCCAGCAGTGACCTTCTTTCTCCCCCCTCCTACGAGCAGTACTTC. Translating gives CASSDLLSPPSYEQYF.

The chain has TRBV7-6 and TRBJ1-1; D is unresolved. The CDR3 runs to 13 residues. V was clipped by 5 bases and J by 4 bases, with 11 bases between them. Germline V CDR1 and CDR2: SGHVS, FNYEAQ. This chain's CDR3 is CASSPPALTEAFF. The CDR3 DNA sequence: TGTGCCAGCAGCCCACCTGCCCTCACTGAAGCTTTCTTT.

The chain employs TRBV5-1 and TRBJ2-1; 8 bases fit TRBD1. Germline-derived CDR1 and CDR2 are SGHRS and YFSETQ. This CDR3 has 15 residues. With V trimmed by 4 bases and J by 8 bases, 11 bases remained unmatched. The CDR3 here is CASSNRDRKVDEQFF. CDR3 in DNA: TGCGCCAGCAGCAACCGGGACAGGAAGGTTGATGAGCAGTTCTTC.

The chain couples TRBV6-5 to TRBJ1-2; D ambiguous. The CDR3 sequence is 13 residues long. V was pared by 5 bases and J by 10 bases, with 17 bases between. Germline CDR1 reads MNHEY; CDR2 reads SVGAGI. The CDR3 sequence: CASSLPGLRAYTF. The CDR3 DNA reads as TGTGCCAGCAGTCTACCGGGCCTCCGGGCCTACACCTTC.

The J gene is TRBJ1-1, the V gene TRBV5-4, with TRBD1 identical over 7 bases. The trim removed 4 bases at V and 3 bases at J, leaving 9 bases unmatched. This CDR3 is 15 amino acids long. The germline V gene encodes CDR1 SGHNT and CDR2 YYREEE (reference sequence). CDR3 nucleotide sequence: TGTGCCAGCAGCGTAACCGGGACAGCCTACACTGAAGCTTTCTTT. This translates into CASSVTGTAYTEAFF.

The V call is TRBV5-4, the J call TRBJ1-6, with 11 bases matching TRBD1. Germline CDR1 and CDR2: SGHNT and YYREEE (reference sequence). The CDR3 spans 15 residues. V was pared by 4 bases and J by 9 bases, with 6 bases of the junction left unmatched. CDR3 sequence (DNA): TGTGCCAGCAGCGCGGCCGGGACAGGGGGTTCACCCCTCCACTTT. This encodes CASSAAGTGGSPLHF.

The chain combines TRBV19 with TRBJ2-2; D perhaps matches TRBD2 (5 bases). The CDR3 has 15 amino acids. Trimming left V 1 base short and J 5 bases short, with 11 bases between. Germline assignment: CDR1 LNHDA and CDR2 SQIVND (reference sequence). The CDR3 DNA reads TGTGCCAGTAGTATAGCGGGGTATGGGACCGGGGAGCTGTTTTTT. This translates into CASSIAGYGTGELFF.

This rearrangement joins TRBV4-3 to TRBJ2-3; 7 nucleotides match TRBD2. This CDR3 contains 16 residues. V lost 1 base to trimming and J lost 4 bases; unmatched junction nucleotides: 8. Germline CDR1 is LGHNA and CDR2 is YSLEER. DNA of the CDR3: TGCGCCAGCAGCCAAGGGCCGACGGGGGGTCCAGATACGCAGTATTTT. Translation gives CASSQGPTGGPDTQYF.

This clone has just one count. The rearrangement joins TRBV27 to TRBJ1-4; D call uncertain. With 4 bases removed from V and 6 bases from J, the gap between germline ends came to 12 bases. Germline CDR1 MNHEY, CDR2 SMNVEV (reference sequence). The CDR3 is 14 amino acids. For the CDR3, the DNA is TGTGCCAGCAGTTCGGGCAGCTCCTATGAAAAACTGTTTTTT. Protein product: CASSSGSSYEKLFF.

In the case of this clone: This CDR3 is also generated by other DNA sequences in the sample. This chain joins TRBV18 and TRBJ1-1; D is uncertain. In germline, CDR1 is KGHSH, CDR2 LQKENI. V lost 2 bases and J lost 5, with 6 bases in between. The CDR3 loop spans 12 amino acids. The CDR3 sequence is CASSPRETEAFF. Here the CDR3 DNA reads TGTGCCAGCTCACCAAGGGAGACTGAAGCTTTCTTT.

The J gene is TRBJ2-1, the V gene TRBV4-3; 11 positions match TRBD2. In germline, CDR1 is LGHNA, CDR2 YSLEER. Trimming cost V 0 bases and J 8 bases; bases outside gene matches: 12. The length of the CDR3 is 18 residues. The CDR3 coding sequence is TGCGCCAGCAGCCAAGATCGTGAGCTAGCGGGAGGCCGGTATGAGCAGTTCTTC. Amino acid sequence: CASSQDRELAGGRYEQFF.

The chain is built from TRBV5-1 and TRBJ2-7; TRBD1 matches at 10 bases. The CDR3 is 21 residues long. V lost 4 bases to trimming and J lost 0 bases; unmatched junction nucleotides: 22. CDR1 and CDR2 from the germline V gene are SGHRS and YFSETQ. This chain's CDR3 is CASSPTSMTGGQVLGSYEQYF. Here the CDR3 DNA reads TGCGCCAGCAGCCCGACTTCTATGACAGGGGGCCAGGTATTAGGCTCCTACGAGCAGTACTTC.